The TCR beta chain described here comes from a study of PD-1 blockade in classical Hodgkin lymphoma. This table comes from immunoSEQ multiplex PCR, and its TCRdb copy is limited to in-frame clones, with some not included. The table lists around 30,000 clones, roughly 80% of them singletons, with approximately 0.65% in the top ten. As to time point: cycle 4 day 1 (C4D1), after six to seven weeks of nivolumab. Each patient relapsed following autologous stem cell transplantation, and prior brentuximab vedotin exposure differed. Magnetic negative selection served to purify CD4+ T cells out of PBMCs that had been thawed. The J segment lost 2 bases and the V segment lost 6 bases, leaving 10 bases of the junction unmatched. From germline, CDR1 is MNHEY and CDR2 SVGAGI. This CDR3 comprises 15 residues.

Specimen: CD4+ T cells from blood, collected before the fourth cycle of nivolumab. The sequence was collected from a human donor with classical Hodgkin lymphoma. The chain is built from TRBV6-5 and TRBJ2-7; 7 nucleotides agree with TRBD1. The CDR3 loop is CASRTSPTGTYEQYF. The CDR3 nucleotides are TGTGCCAGCAGGACCTCCCCGACAGGGACCTACGAGCAGTACTTC.